This T cell receptor (beta chain) was obtained from a study of shared clonotypes between healthy human individuals (dated by TCRdb to 2020 to 2021). Turning to the overall study: Three men and two women, aged 18 to 49 years, made up the cohort. Each donor's leukapheresis produced roughly between roughly 0.94 and 9.5 billion PBMCs. To increase sequencing depth and limit assay-specific biases, TCR repertoire library preparation and sequencing were carried out by different laboratories using diverse techniques. Blood TCR repertoires of five healthy adults were deeply sequenced to estimate repertoire size and the extent of clonotype sharing between individuals. For each donor, CD4 naive and CD4 memory were each given three plates, CD8 naive was given two plates, and CD8 memory was given one plate.

Worth noting for this clone: Its target antigen remains unknown. The sample holds no much larger clone one base away, and base qualities are not on file.

The investigation overall reported the following: Sampling was restricted to blood, and TCR repertoires in tissues likely differ from the TCR repertoires found in blood. Naive subsets generally had larger estimated clonotype richness than memory subsets did. When four donors were compared, the shared fraction of clonotypes was 5% to 6.5% for naive CD4, 3% to 4% for naive CD8, 2% to 2.5% for memory CD4, and 0.4% for memory CD8. Even with the large sequencing depth, rarefaction of the sorted-subset datasets indicated that sequencing was incomplete. Pairwise subsampling indicated that sequencing depth was expected to affect the degree of clonotype sharing among donors. Clonotypes shared by all four sorted-subset donors showed higher generation probabilities than non-shared clonotypes. Because the study included only a small number of donors, the genetic and exposure-history diversity represented was limited.

Spanning cysteine to phenylalanine, the CDR3 consists of 15 amino acids. This entry keeps only the CDR3 DNA: 45 bases, framed from base 1. V is clipped by 5 bases and J by 1 base, and the sequence between their germline boundaries is 13 bases long. CDR1 and CDR2, per the germline V gene, are MNHEY and SVGAGI. Donors were healthy HIV-negative adults with no recently reported acute infections or vaccinations. Only Caucasian adults living in Nashville, Tennessee, USA were represented among the donors. CD4+ T cells were enriched by magnetic negative selection, after which naive cells were positively selected on CD45RA and the negative fraction was taken as the memory subset. Blood was obtained by leukapheresis, after which PBMCs were separated by Ficoll-Histopaque density gradient centrifugation and cryopreserved in liquid nitrogen vapor phase. Purity and quantity of every magnetically sorted T cell population were checked by analytical flow cytometry. Genomic DNA was isolated from every sorted fraction and measured by UV absorbance on a Nanodrop 2000c.

Using the deep immunoSEQ assay, TCR CDR3 regions were amplified from genomic DNA by multiplex PCR. Extracted genomic DNA from each cell subset was distributed evenly across all wells of several immunoSEQ 96-well plates, and each plate was treated as a replicate. Each replicate PCR for sorted subsets received about 0.2 ug genomic DNA, equal to about 29,000 T cell genomes. The purified libraries were quantified using a Qubit 3.0 fluorometer, sized with a Bioanalyzer 2100, and then quantified again using the KAPA Library Quantification kit. Every immunoSEQ 96-well plate was sequenced on a separate single-read 150-cycle Illumina NextSeq 550 flow cell. The original methods were these. Because the immunoSEQ output held only junctional sequences and lacked quality scores, the filtering could not match the filtering applied to full-length reads. To assign V/J genes and CDR3, sequences were annotated using PyIR, a Python wrapper for IgBLAST v1.9, with IMGT germline references. Any read was removed if the V/J assignment was weak (E-value above 1e-6), the CDR3 was missing, or the read contained stop codons, out-of-frame junctions, or ambiguous translated residues. V3J clonotypes were defined as sequences sharing the same inferred V gene, J gene, and CDR3 amino acid sequence. Percentage overlap between repertoires was calculated by dividing the number of shared unique clonotypes by the size of the smaller repertoire. Repertoire richness was assessed with RTK rarefaction, the Chao1 estimator, and Recon v2.1 estimates of unobserved clonotypes. OLGA was used to compute generation probabilities for all TCRbeta clonotypes that the gDNA method yielded from a few donors. TCRdb's version of the immuneACCESS table is confined to in-frame rearrangements and falls short of the full clone set. An unresolved V gene accounts for under half of the shortfall where checked; the remainder is of unknown origin. D and trimming were read from the DNA, whereas the V and J calls and clone size are those reported in that table. For this sample the table gives around 2.5 million clones, of which roughly 93% were detected only once. The top ten hold about 0.38% of the sample.

This sequence was found in a man younger than 35 in good health. Some clones in this sample may be carry-over from other donors' samples. The chain is encoded by TRBV6-5 joined to TRBJ2-3; the D gene may be TRBD1 or TRBD2, since each aligns over 5 bases. Sequences were obtained from naive CD4+ T cells from PBMCs. The cell subset or site label corresponds to: CD45RA+ positively selected. The DNA reads as follows: TGTGCCAGCAGTCCCAGGTTGGGGGGCACAGATACGCAGTATTTT. It translates as CASSPRLGGTDTQYF.